This is a list of T cell receptor beta chains from one sample in a study of T cell changes during pregnancy in multiple sclerosis. Repertoires were generated with immunoSEQ multiplex PCR, while TCRdb's copy carries only in-frame clones and drops some. The repertoire includes some 99,000 clones, 93% of them detected once, and 0.99% sits in the top ten. The input for sequencing was peripheral blood, taken after pregnancy. These TCRs come from a female donor with multiple sclerosis, enrolled in a pregnancy study. Each CDR3 is given with its conserved first and last residue. The order of the fields is D gene, J gene, V gene, clone size, CDR3 protein, CDR3 DNA. A D gene is named only where the DNA matches it firmly. A row's size may be missing; if present it is once, few, many or a size class.

d_gene: TRBD2; j_gene: TRBJ2-7; v_gene: TRBV6-6; abundance: once; CDR3aa: CASSYGLAARYEQYF; CDR3nt: TGTGCCAGCAGTTACGGACTAGCGGCGCGGTACGAGCAGTACTTC
d_gene: .; j_gene: TRBJ1-1; v_gene: TRBV30; abundance: .; CDR3aa: CAWSVGGNTEAFF; CDR3nt: TGTGCCTGGAGTGTTGGAGGGAACACTGAAGCTTTCTTT
d_gene: .; j_gene: TRBJ1-2; v_gene: TRBV7-8; abundance: .; CDR3aa: CASSQMDSQGSYTF; CDR3nt: TGTGCCAGCAGCCAGATGGACAGCCAAGGAAGCTACACCTTC
d_gene: TRBD1; j_gene: TRBJ2-7; v_gene: TRBV28; abundance: .; CDR3aa: CASSLGTGASYEQYF; CDR3nt: TGTGCCAGCAGTCTAGGGACAGGGGCCTCCTACGAGCAGTACTTC
d_gene: TRBD1; j_gene: TRBJ1-3; v_gene: TRBV18; abundance: .; CDR3aa: CASSPRDRESGNTIYF; CDR3nt: TGTGCCAGCTCACCAAGGGACAGGGAGTCTGGAAACACCATATATTTT
d_gene: TRBD2; j_gene: TRBJ2-5; v_gene: TRBV6-5; abundance: .; CDR3aa: CASSRGGTSQYF; CDR3nt: TGTGCCAGCAGCCGGGGGGGAACGTCCCAGTACTTC
d_gene: TRBD2; j_gene: TRBJ2-7; v_gene: TRBV2; abundance: .; CDR3aa: CASTRGVVAGVRQQYF; CDR3nt: TGTGCCAGCACGCGAGGGGTGGTAGCGGGAGTGCGGCAGCAGTACTTC
d_gene: .; j_gene: TRBJ2-7; v_gene: TRBV5-8; abundance: .; CDR3aa: CASSFSAGVTTYEQYF; CDR3nt: TGTGCCAGCAGCTTCAGTGCAGGGGTCACCACCTACGAGCAGTACTTC
d_gene: TRBD1; j_gene: TRBJ1-2; v_gene: TRBV19; abundance: .; CDR3aa: CASSIGRGQGDYGYTF; CDR3nt: TGTGCCAGTAGTATCGGGCGTGGACAGGGAGACTATGGCTACACCTTC
d_gene: .; j_gene: TRBJ2-3; v_gene: TRBV7-2; abundance: few; CDR3aa: CASQRNTQYF; CDR3nt: TGTGCCAGTCAGAGGAATACGCAGTATTTT
d_gene: TRBD1; j_gene: TRBJ2-5; v_gene: TRBV18; abundance: .; CDR3aa: CASSSQGLVGETQYF; CDR3nt: TGTGCCAGCTCATCACAGGGGCTAGTAGGAGAGACCCAGTACTTC
d_gene: TRBD1; j_gene: TRBJ1-1; v_gene: TRBV19; abundance: .; CDR3aa: CASSMTGGNTEAFF; CDR3nt: TGTGCCAGTAGTATGACAGGGGGGAACACTGAAGCTTTCTTT
d_gene: TRBD1; j_gene: TRBJ2-7; v_gene: TRBV29-1; abundance: .; CDR3aa: CSVEVVPGTGKGLRVQYF; CDR3nt: TGCAGCGTTGAAGTGGTCCCGGGGACAGGGAAGGGGCTACGAGTGCAGTACTTC
d_gene: .; j_gene: TRBJ1-1; v_gene: TRBV18; abundance: .; CDR3aa: CASSPRSGMNTEAFF; CDR3nt: TGTGCCAGCTCACCCAGGTCAGGGATGAACACTGAAGCTTTCTTT
d_gene: .; j_gene: TRBJ2-7; v_gene: TRBV30; abundance: .; CDR3aa: CAWSVGHEQYF; CDR3nt: TGTGCCTGGAGTGTGGGCCACGAGCAGTACTTC
d_gene: .; j_gene: TRBJ2-5; v_gene: TRBV4-1; abundance: .; CDR3aa: CASSFSPGQRETQYF; CDR3nt: TGCGCCAGCAGCTTTAGTCCCGGACAGCGGGAGACCCAGTACTTC
d_gene: .; j_gene: TRBJ1-4; v_gene: TRBV9; abundance: .; CDR3aa: CASSPGAGYTNEKLFF; CDR3nt: TGTGCCAGCAGCCCAGGGGCAGGGTATACTAATGAAAAACTGTTTTTT
d_gene: TRBD1; j_gene: TRBJ2-1; v_gene: TRBV15; abundance: once; CDR3aa: CATSRDPRGPNNEQFF; CDR3nt: TGTGCCACCAGCAGAGATCCCAGGGGGCCTAACAATGAGCAGTTCTTC
d_gene: .; j_gene: TRBJ2-1; v_gene: TRBV7-3; abundance: .; CDR3aa: CASSPHGRAIEQFF; CDR3nt: TGTGCCAGCAGCCCCCACGGCAGGGCGATTGAGCAGTTCTTC
d_gene: TRBD2; j_gene: TRBJ2-3; v_gene: TRBV28; abundance: .; CDR3aa: CASSFGGTSVQDTQYF; CDR3nt: TGTGCCAGCAGTTTCGGAGGGACTAGCGTCCAAGATACGCAGTATTTT
d_gene: .; j_gene: TRBJ1-3; v_gene: TRBV9; abundance: .; CDR3aa: CASSVAGLSGNTIYF; CDR3nt: TGTGCCAGCAGCGTAGCTGGCCTTTCTGGAAACACCATATATTTT
d_gene: TRBD1; j_gene: TRBJ2-7; v_gene: TRBV5-1; abundance: .; CDR3aa: CASSLVGWGQGSYEQYF; CDR3nt: TGCGCCAGCAGCTTGGTGGGTTGGGGACAGGGGTCTTACGAGCAGTACTTC
d_gene: .; j_gene: TRBJ2-1; v_gene: TRBV27; abundance: .; CDR3aa: CATNDGTAPYNEQFF; CDR3nt: TGTGCCACCAACGACGGAACAGCACCCTACAATGAGCAGTTCTTC
d_gene: .; j_gene: TRBJ1-3; v_gene: TRBV5-5; abundance: few; CDR3aa: CASSLTGTNTIYF; CDR3nt: TGTGCCAGCAGCTTGACGGGAACTAACACCATATATTTT
d_gene: TRBD1; j_gene: TRBJ1-4; v_gene: TRBV5-8; abundance: once; CDR3aa: CASSFWGTGTMHEKLFF; CDR3nt: TGTGCCAGCAGCTTTTGGGGGACAGGCACCATGCATGAAAAACTGTTTTTT
d_gene: TRBD2; j_gene: TRBJ2-3; v_gene: TRBV7-9; abundance: .; CDR3aa: CASSPGTSGTDTQYF; CDR3nt: TGTGCCAGCAGCCCCGGGACTAGCGGCACAGATACGCAGTATTTT
d_gene: .; j_gene: TRBJ2-1; v_gene: TRBV5-1; abundance: .; CDR3aa: CASSYGNSYNEQFF; CDR3nt: TGCGCCAGCAGCTACGGGAACTCCTACAATGAGCAGTTCTTC
d_gene: .; j_gene: TRBJ2-3; v_gene: TRBV29-1; abundance: .; CDR3aa: CSVGAGARTDTQYF; CDR3nt: TGCAGCGTTGGGGCAGGGGCCCGCACAGATACGCAGTATTTT
d_gene: TRBD1; j_gene: TRBJ1-1; v_gene: TRBV7-7; abundance: few; CDR3aa: CASSRDSNTEAFF; CDR3nt: TGTGCCAGCAGTCGGGACAGTAACACTGAAGCTTTCTTT
d_gene: TRBD1; j_gene: TRBJ1-3; v_gene: TRBV5-1; abundance: once; CDR3aa: CASSLVTGEGNTIYF; CDR3nt: TGCGCCAGCAGCTTGGTAACAGGGGAAGGAAACACCATATATTTT
d_gene: TRBD2; j_gene: TRBJ2-7; v_gene: TRBV4-1; abundance: .; CDR3aa: CASSPPGTSAIPWYF; CDR3nt: TGCGCCAGCAGCCCGCCGGGGACTAGCGCAATCCCCTGGTACTTC
d_gene: .; j_gene: TRBJ1-1; v_gene: TRBV7-8; abundance: .; CDR3aa: CASTEGRGGANTEAFF; CDR3nt: TGTGCCAGCACTGAAGGGCGGGGGGGTGCGAACACTGAAGCTTTCTTT
d_gene: TRBD2; j_gene: TRBJ2-4; v_gene: TRBV18; abundance: .; CDR3aa: CASSPQGGRDIQYF; CDR3nt: TGTGCCAGCTCACCACAGGGAGGGAGGGACATTCAGTACTTC
d_gene: .; j_gene: TRBJ1-2; v_gene: TRBV5-1; abundance: .; CDR3aa: CASSQTSNYGYTF; CDR3nt: TGCGCCAGCAGCCAGACAAGTAACTATGGCTACACCTTC
d_gene: TRBD2; j_gene: TRBJ2-7; v_gene: TRBV7-2; abundance: .; CDR3aa: CASSLRAQASGSSDEQYF; CDR3nt: TGTGCCAGCAGCCTTAGGGCCCAGGCAAGCGGGAGTAGCGACGAGCAGTACTTC
d_gene: TRBD2; j_gene: TRBJ2-5; v_gene: TRBV6-6; abundance: .; CDR3aa: CASSYTSGRAQETQYF; CDR3nt: TGTGCCAGCAGTTACACTAGCGGGAGGGCACAGGAGACCCAGTACTTC
d_gene: TRBD2; j_gene: TRBJ2-1; v_gene: TRBV7-3; abundance: .; CDR3aa: CASSRDRGGYNEQFF; CDR3nt: TGTGCCAGCAGCAGAGACCGGGGGGGGTACAATGAGCAGTTCTTC
d_gene: .; j_gene: TRBJ1-4; v_gene: TRBV6-6; abundance: .; CDR3aa: CASSPPPQGEKLFF; CDR3nt: TGTGCCAGCAGTCCGCCTCCCCAGGGGGAAAAACTGTTTTTT
d_gene: TRBD2; j_gene: TRBJ2-1; v_gene: TRBV6-4; abundance: .; CDR3aa: CASSEAGGYNEQFF; CDR3nt: TGTGCCAGCAGTGAAGCGGGAGGGTACAATGAGCAGTTCTTC
d_gene: TRBD1; j_gene: TRBJ2-6; v_gene: TRBV6-1; abundance: .; CDR3aa: CASSEQGTGVNSGANVLTF; CDR3nt: TGTGCCAGCAGTGAGCAGGGGACAGGGGTTAACTCTGGGGCCAACGTCCTGACTTTC
d_gene: TRBD1; j_gene: TRBJ1-2; v_gene: TRBV28; abundance: .; CDR3aa: CASSFTDRVAGYTF; CDR3nt: TGTGCCAGCAGTTTTACTGACAGGGTGGCTGGCTACACCTTC
d_gene: .; j_gene: TRBJ2-2; v_gene: TRBV18; abundance: .; CDR3aa: CASSPLGAAGELFF; CDR3nt: TGTGCCAGCTCACCATTGGGGGCGGCCGGGGAGCTGTTTTTT
d_gene: TRBD1; j_gene: TRBJ2-2; v_gene: TRBV2; abundance: .; CDR3aa: CASSGQGAVTGELFF; CDR3nt: TGTGCCAGCAGCGGACAGGGGGCGGTGACCGGGGAGCTGTTTTTT
d_gene: TRBD1; j_gene: TRBJ1-5; v_gene: TRBV19; abundance: once; CDR3aa: CASSIVAGTAINQPQHF; CDR3nt: TGTGCCAGTAGTATAGTAGCCGGGACAGCGATCAATCAGCCCCAGCATTTT
d_gene: TRBD1; j_gene: TRBJ2-7; v_gene: TRBV25-1; abundance: .; CDR3aa: CASSEVGDRATYEQYF; CDR3nt: TGTGCCAGCAGTGAAGTAGGGGACAGGGCAACCTACGAGCAGTACTTC
d_gene: .; j_gene: TRBJ2-1; v_gene: TRBV25-1; abundance: .; CDR3aa: CASSARDLSSYNEQFF; CDR3nt: TGTGCCAGCAGTGCCCGGGACTTGAGCTCCTACAATGAGCAGTTCTTC
d_gene: .; j_gene: TRBJ2-2; v_gene: TRBV19; abundance: .; CDR3aa: CASSITRAAGELFF; CDR3nt: TGTGCCAGTAGTATCACCAGGGCTGCCGGGGAGCTGTTTTTT
d_gene: .; j_gene: TRBJ1-4; v_gene: TRBV18; abundance: .; CDR3aa: CASSLGPPTANEKLFF; CDR3nt: TGTGCCAGCTCTCTTGGTCCCCCAACAGCTAATGAAAAACTGTTTTTT
d_gene: TRBD2; j_gene: TRBJ2-5; v_gene: TRBV9; abundance: .; CDR3aa: CASSSETSGSEETQYF; CDR3nt: TGTGCCAGCAGCTCAGAGACTAGCGGGAGTGAGGAGACCCAGTACTTC
d_gene: .; j_gene: TRBJ1-2; v_gene: TRBV7-9; abundance: few; CDR3aa: CASSANQWRYGYTF; CDR3nt: TGTGCCAGCAGCGCGAACCAGTGGAGGTATGGCTACACCTTC
d_gene: .; j_gene: TRBJ2-5; v_gene: TRBV28; abundance: .; CDR3aa: CASSRQEETQYF; CDR3nt: TGTGCCAGCAGTCGACAGGAAGAGACCCAGTACTTC
d_gene: TRBD1; j_gene: TRBJ1-2; v_gene: TRBV5-6; abundance: few; CDR3aa: CASSSRGRDGYTF; CDR3nt: TGTGCCAGCAGCTCTAGGGGGCGGGATGGCTACACCTTC
d_gene: .; j_gene: TRBJ2-7; v_gene: TRBV27; abundance: .; CDR3aa: CASSSGEAYEQYF; CDR3nt: TGTGCCAGCAGTTCCGGAGAGGCTTACGAGCAGTACTTC
d_gene: TRBD2; j_gene: TRBJ2-7; v_gene: TRBV7-8; abundance: once; CDR3aa: CASSTTGGGRALEQYF; CDR3nt: TGTGCCAGCAGCACCACGGGAGGCGGGAGGGCCCTCGAGCAGTACTTC
d_gene: TRBD2; j_gene: TRBJ2-5; v_gene: TRBV27; abundance: few; CDR3aa: CASSSLAGGEETQYF; CDR3nt: TGTGCCAGCAGTTCACTAGCGGGTGGGGAAGAGACCCAGTACTTC
d_gene: .; j_gene: TRBJ2-7; v_gene: TRBV23-1; abundance: .; CDR3aa: CASQEQGAEISYYEQYF; CDR3nt: TGCGCCAGCCAAGAACAGGGCGCCGAGATCAGCTACTACGAGCAGTACTTC
d_gene: .; j_gene: TRBJ2-7; v_gene: TRBV7-9; abundance: .; CDR3aa: CASSLVLFNGGPEQYF; CDR3nt: TGTGCCAGCAGCTTAGTCTTGTTTAACGGGGGACCCGAGCAGTACTTC
d_gene: TRBD2; j_gene: TRBJ2-3; v_gene: TRBV11-2; abundance: .; CDR3aa: CASSLREASGRFIDTQYF; CDR3nt: TGTGCCAGCAGCCTCCGGGAGGCTAGCGGGAGATTCATAGATACGCAGTATTTT
d_gene: TRBD2; j_gene: TRBJ2-1; v_gene: TRBV28; abundance: .; CDR3aa: CASKGTSERNEQFF; CDR3nt: TGTGCCAGCAAGGGGACTAGCGAACGGAATGAGCAGTTCTTC
d_gene: .; j_gene: TRBJ2-4; v_gene: TRBV19; abundance: .; CDR3aa: CASSFTWGSNIQYF; CDR3nt: TGTGCCAGTAGTTTCACTTGGGGCAGTAACATTCAGTACTTC